This T cell receptor (beta chain) is from a study of spatial heterogeneity in lung cancer. As for the study in general: Samples came from roughly 72 TRACERx patients with untreated early-stage lung cancer. First recurrence came after a median of approximately 330 days, and some of the blood samples were collected at disease recurrence. The average count in raw reads for each unique TCR and UMI combination exceeded 8.5 appearances.

Time point indicated: blood taken at disease recurrence. The sequenced material consisted of unsorted whole RNA from tumor, nontumor lung or frozen PBMC. The CDR3 extends over 12 amino acids. CDR1 and CDR2 from the germline V gene are SQVTM and ANQGSEA. The ends were cut back, 7 bases at V and 0 bases at J, with 7 bases in the middle. TCR cDNA molecules each had a unique molecular identifier. Via MiXCR, TCRdb re-called the 5' RACE reads, giving one row per CDR3 protein. The sample lists 9,500 to 10,000 distinct CDR3 sequences, roughly 3.9% occurring once. Many counts were recorded for this clonotype. This beta chain appears as a stray read in a library generated for alpha chains; its size is not informative.

The source of this sequence is a female donor with early-stage non-small cell lung cancer. The chain couples TRBV29-1 to TRBJ1-3; no definite D call. The sequences come from PBMCs, collected at recurrence. The DNA of the CDR3 is TGCAGCGCACTTAGCTCTGGAAACACCATATATTTT. Translating it yields CSALSSGNTIYF.